The 20 T cell receptor beta chains given below trace back to one sample, sequenced in a study of glioma-infiltrating T cells after dendritic cell vaccination (TCRdb year 2016). The receptor library was made with the immunoSEQ multiplex PCR assay. In its TCRdb copy, this immuneACCESS table keeps in-frame sequences only and misses some clones. Where compared with another copy, unresolved V genes explain less than half of these, and the others have no known cause. The sample table shows tens of thousands of clones, and roughly 85% are seen once. About 8.5% of the sample rests with the top ten. Sample time point, as interpreted from the label and publication: after dendritic cell vaccination, including at tumor progression/relapse. The material sequenced was blood, taken after dendritic cell vaccination. The receptors were gathered from a human donor with glioblastoma.

The chain links TRBV4-3 to TRBJ2-5; 8 bases fit TRBD2. CDR3 length: 15 residues. Trimming cost V 1 base and J 1 base; bases outside gene matches: 2. Germline-derived CDR1 and CDR2 are LGHNA and YSLEER. The CDR3 DNA reads as TGCGCCAGCAGCCAAGGAACTAGCGGCCAAGAGACCCAGTACTTC. This sequence encodes CASSQGTSGQETQYF.

The CDR3 DNA reads TGTGCCAGCAGTCGACTAGCGGAGAGCACAGATACGCAGTATTTT. Amino acid sequence: CASSRLAESTDTQYF. This rearrangement joins TRBV9 to TRBJ2-3; TRBD2 agrees at 9 bases. The CDR3 is 15 residues long. Per the germline V gene, CDR1 is SGDLS and CDR2 is YYNGEE. J gave up 0 bases and V 5 bases, and 4 bases lay outside the gene matches.

J is TRBJ2-7 and V is TRBV27, with D maybe TRBD1 (6 bases). CDR3 length equals 15 residues. Trimming took 2 bases from V and 2 from J, leaving 13 bases between them. Germline assignment: CDR1 MNHEY and CDR2 SMNVEV (reference sequence). The CDR3 DNA sequence: TGTGCCAGCAGTTTAGGGTCGGGACACCCCTACGAGCAGTACTTC. Translated: CASSLGSGHPYEQYF.

The chain uses TRBV6-1 and TRBJ2-7, with D perhaps matching TRBD1 (6 bases). This CDR3 is 13 amino acids long. V lost 10 bases, J lost 2 bases, and 15 bases lay in between. The V gene's germline CDR1 is MNHNS and CDR2 SASEGT. CDR3 sequence (DNA): TGTGCCACGGCCAGACAGGATCCCTACGAGCAGTACTTC. Translating gives CATARQDPYEQYF.

J is TRBJ1-1 and V is TRBV9; 12 bases line up with TRBD1. The CDR3 is 16 residues long. CDR1 and CDR2 (germline): SGDLS, YYNGEE. Trimming removed 3 bases from V and 6 bases from J; junction bases left unmatched: 9. In DNA, the CDR3 is TGTGCCAGCAGCGCCCGGGACAGGGGGCTTGGAGCTGAAGCTTTCTTT. Translated: CASSARDRGLGAEAFF.

The chain couples TRBV6-6 to TRBJ2-6; no definite D call. Per germline, CDR1 MNHNY and CDR2 SVGAGI (reference sequence). Trimming removed 0 bases at V and 1 base at J, with 4 bases between. This CDR3 has 15 amino acids. The CDR3 DNA follows: TGTGCCAGCAGTTACTCGGCTTCTGGGGCCAACGTCCTGACTTTC. It encodes CASSYSASGANVLTF.

The V gene is TRBV9, the J gene TRBJ2-3; 9 bases fit TRBD1. This CDR3 has 17 amino acids. The ends lost 4 bases at V and 0 bases at J; junction bases unmatched: 9. CDR1 is SGDLS and CDR2 is YYNGEE in the germline V gene. The DNA for the CDR3 is TGTGCCAGCAGCCTAACAGGGGGACAGGGAAGCACAGATACGCAGTATTTT. This codes for CASSLTGGQGSTDTQYF.

The V gene is TRBV5-1, the J gene TRBJ2-3; 7 nucleotides agree with TRBD1. Looked up from germline, CDR1 is SGHRS and CDR2 is YFSETQ. This CDR3 spans 16 amino acids. V gave up 1 base and J gave up 2 bases; unmatched junction bases: 7. The CDR3 DNA is TGCGCCAGCAGCTTGCTTGGGACAGATTCCACAGATACGCAGTATTTT. It yields the protein CASSLLGTDSTDTQYF.

The rearrangement joins TRBV5-1 to TRBJ2-5, with 14 bases matching TRBD2. The V gene's germline CDR1 is SGHRS and CDR2 YFSETQ. The CDR3 contains 17 residues. V was clipped by 3 bases and J by 0 bases; unmatched bases: 4. The CDR3 reads CASSSGLAGAYQETQYF. In DNA form, the CDR3 reads TGCGCCAGCAGCTCGGGACTAGCGGGGGCTTACCAAGAGACCCAGTACTTC. Full variable domain (remainder filled in from reference TRBV5-1 and TRBJ2-5): KAGVTQTPRYLIKTRGQQVTLSCSPISGHRSVSWYQQTPGQGLQFLFEYFSETQRNKGNFPGRFSGRQFSNSRSEMNVSTLELGDSALYLCASSSGLAGAYQETQYFGPGTRLLVL.

The rearrangement joins TRBV19 to TRBJ1-1; TRBD1 agrees at 8 bases. The CDR3 has 14 residues. The trim removed 6 bases at V and 6 bases at J, leaving 9 bases unmatched. Germline-derived CDR1 and CDR2 are LNHDA and SQIVND (reference sequence). In DNA, the CDR3 is TGTGCCAGTAGGATTGACAGGGGCCAACCTGAAGCTTTCTTT. It encodes CASRIDRGQPEAFF.

The chain has TRBV7-6 and TRBJ2-7, with a possible D match to TRBD1 (6 bases). The CDR3 sequence is 13 residues long. Trimming removed 5 bases at V and 1 base at J, with 9 bases between. Germline CDR1 SGHVS, CDR2 FNYEAQ. CDR3 sequence: CASSRGGSYEQYF. The CDR3 bases are TGTGCCAGCAGCAGAGGGGGATCCTACGAGCAGTACTTC.

V and J are TRBV5-5 and TRBJ1-5; 7 bases align to TRBD1. Unmatched junction bases numbered 8, after V lost 4 bases and J lost 7 bases. The CDR3 has 14 amino acids. Germline V CDR1 and CDR2: SGHKS, YYEKEE (reference sequence). The CDR3 region has the DNA TGTGCCAGCAGCCGAGGACAGGTCGAACAGCCCCAGCATTTT. The encoded protein is CASSRGQVEQPQHF.

The chain uses TRBV5-1 and TRBJ2-7; D unresolved. CDR1 is SGHRS and CDR2 is YFSETQ in the germline V gene. CDR3 length equals 14 residues. V lost 0 bases, J lost 2 bases, and 9 bases lay in between. CDR3 in amino acids: CASSLVQFPYEQYF. The CDR3 DNA reads as TGCGCCAGCAGCTTGGTCCAGTTCCCCTACGAGCAGTACTTC.

The genes are TRBV4-3 and TRBJ1-6; 10 bases map to TRBD1. Germline CDR1 is LGHNA and CDR2 is YSLEER. V lost 3 bases to trimming and J lost 5 bases; unmatched junction nucleotides: 4. The CDR3 consists of 16 residues. This CDR3 reads CASSHSGTGDNSPLHF. For the CDR3, the DNA is TGCGCCAGCAGCCACTCCGGGACAGGGGATAATTCACCCCTCCACTTT.

This chain's CDR3 is CASSMGQKNEKLFF. DNA for the CDR3: TGTGCCAGTAGTATGGGACAGAAAAATGAAAAACTGTTTTTT. V is TRBV19 and J is TRBJ1-4, with 7 nucleotides matching TRBD1. The trim removed 3 bases at V and 5 bases at J, leaving 3 bases unmatched. The CDR3 runs to 14 residues. The germline V gene has CDR1 LNHDA and CDR2 SQIVND (reference sequence).

In DNA, the CDR3 is TGTGCCAGCAGCTCGCCGGGACTGGAAAGCACAGATACGCAGTATTTT. This translates into CASSSPGLESTDTQYF. The rearrangement joins TRBV27 to TRBJ2-3; D might be TRBD2 (6 bases). V gave up 6 bases and J gave up 0 bases, with 16 bases separating them. Germline loops: CDR1 MNHEY, CDR2 SMNVEV (reference sequence). CDR3 size: 16 residues.

This chain connects TRBV19 to TRBJ2-3, with TRBD1 matching over 8 bases. Trimming at V came to 5 bases and at J to 3 bases, leaving 1 base not matched to a gene. Germline V CDR1 and CDR2: LNHDA, SQIVND (reference sequence). The CDR3 covers 13 residues. CDR3 in DNA: TGTGCCAGTAGTGACAGGGGTACAGATACGCAGTATTTT. Its translation: CASSDRGTDTQYF.

This clone occurred once. The chain couples TRBV7-8 to TRBJ2-7; maybe TRBD2 (5 bases). The CDR3 sequence is 14 residues long. Germline lookup yields CDR1 SGHVS and CDR2 FQNEAQ. Trimming stripped 5 bases from V and 2 bases from J, with 13 bases between. The DNA of the CDR3 is TGTGCCAGCAGCCGACTCGGGGATACCTACGAGCAGTACTTC. It encodes CASSRLGDTYEQYF.

The rearrangement links TRBV2 to TRBJ1-2; 9 bases agree with TRBD1. This CDR3 spans 13 amino acids. With 4 bases clipped from V and 3 bases from J, the junction kept 0 bases outside the gene matches. From germline, CDR1 is SNHLY and CDR2 FYNNEI. CDR3 residues: CASSGDRDYGYTF. The DNA of the CDR3 is TGTGCCAGCAGTGGGGACAGGGACTATGGCTACACCTTC.

This chain uses TRBV30 with TRBJ2-7; the match to TRBD2 covers 7 bases. Looked up from germline, CDR1 is GTSNPN and CDR2 is SVGIG (reference sequence). The CDR3 extends over 13 amino acids. J lost 9 bases, V lost 0 bases, and 8 bases had no gene match. The CDR3 DNA reads as TGTGCCTGGAGTGTACGCCAGGGAGGGTGGCAGTACTTC. This sequence encodes CAWSVRQGGWQYF.